The 22 T cell receptor beta chains presented below share a single source sample, sequenced in a study of regulatory T cells in long-lasting Graves disease. Relying on iRepertoire HTBI primers and Arm-PCR of CDR3 regions, the team built TCR beta libraries. A single record per CDR3 protein comes from TCRdb applying MiXCR to the multiplex PCR reads. Of hundreds of thousands of distinct CDR3 sequences in the sample, around 30% were seen once. The sample's time point: persistent/refractory GD, antithyroid drugs over 5 years with positive TRAb. Construction of the TCR library relied on RNA isolated from PBMCs. Sample: peripheral blood mononuclear cells (PBMCs), taken when the disease was refractory, from a patient treated with antithyroid drugs. Every receptor here comes from a female donor with Graves disease.

As concerns this clonotype: The junction and the germline gene differ at one end; a read error may be behind it. The V gene is TRBV5-1, the J gene TRBJ2-5, with 9 bases identical to TRBD2. The DNA end lines up better with TRBJ2-1; the J call may be wrong. The CDR3 is 16 amino acids. Germline-derived CDR1 and CDR2 are SGHRS and YFSETQ. The CDR3 reads CASSPRLAETDNEQFF. For the CDR3, the DNA is TGTGCCAGCAGCCCCCGACTAGCGGAGACCGACAATGAGCAGTTCTTC.

There are many counts of this clonotype. The CDR3 bases are TGTGCCAGCAGTCCACGAGGACAGCCCTACGAGCAGTACTTC. Translated: CASSPRGQPYEQYF. The chain couples TRBV6-1 to TRBJ2-7; D might be TRBD1 (6 bases). The CDR3 is 14 residues long. The V and J ends lost 5 bases and 2 bases respectively, with 13 bases between them. Germline V gene data show CDR1 as MNHNS and CDR2 as SASEGT.

This clonotype occurred many times. V gene TRBV6-2 or TRBV6-3 combines with J gene TRBJ1-1; maybe TRBD1 (5 bases). The CDR3 runs 15 residues. Germline assignment: CDR1 MNHEY and CDR2 SVGEGT. The ends were cut back, 6 bases at V and 0 bases at J, with 14 bases in the middle. In nucleotides, the CDR3 is TGTGCCAGCAGGCCCCTCGGGACGGTGAACACTGAAGCTTTCTTT. Translation: CASRPLGTVNTEAFF.

This chain uses TRBV7-9 with TRBJ2-7; 7 nucleotides match TRBD1. CDR3 length: 14 residues. The V and J ends lost 5 bases and 3 bases, in that order; junction bases with no gene match: 7. In germline, CDR1 is SEHNR, CDR2 FQNEAQ (reference sequence). The CDR3: CASSQPAGGYEQYF. The DNA for the CDR3 is TGTGCCAGCAGCCAACCCGCAGGGGGCTACGAGCAGTACTTC.

This clonotype was seen more than once but under ten times. This chain uses TRBV28 with TRBJ1-2; weak D call: TRBD1 (5 bases). Per germline, CDR1 MDHEN and CDR2 SYDVKM. Trimming removed 3 bases at V and 4 bases at J, with 24 bases between. CDR3 length: 18 amino acids. CDR3 amino acids: CASSFGGANSQWVYGYTF. CDR3 nucleotides: TGTGCCAGCAGTTTCGGAGGGGCTAATAGCCAATGGGTCTATGGCTACACCTTC.

This clonotype was detected only a few times. The rearrangement links TRBV20-1 to TRBJ2-5; D is unclear. The CDR3 is made up of 11 amino acids. The germline V and J ends were trimmed by 7 bases and 1 base, with 7 bases remaining between them. The V gene's germline CDR1 is DFQATT and CDR2 SNEGSKA (reference sequence). CDR3 loop: CSGHRQETQYF. CDR3 coding DNA: TGCAGTGGACACCGCCAAGAGACCCAGTACTTC.

In this sample, this clonotype turned up many times. J is TRBJ1-2 and V is TRBV2; D is possibly TRBD1 (6 bases). V gave up 4 bases and J gave up 3 bases, with 9 bases separating them. There are 13 residues in the CDR3. Germline CDR1 SNHLY, CDR2 FYNNEI. This CDR3 reads CASSAEGDYGYTF. The CDR3, as DNA: TGTGCCAGCAGTGCCGAGGGGGACTATGGCTACACCTTC.

The rearrangement uses TRBV20-1 and TRBJ2-7, with TRBD2 matching over 7 bases. Germline-derived CDR1 and CDR2 are DFQATT and SNEGSKA (reference sequence). CDR3 length: 12 residues. Unmatched junction bases numbered 5, after V lost 6 bases and J lost 3 bases. Here the CDR3 DNA reads TGCAGTGCCGGGAGGTCGTACTACGAGCAGTACTTC. It specifies CSAGRSYYEQYF.

This clonotype was seen at least ten times. This chain links TRBV6-1 with TRBJ2-7; 12 bases are shared with TRBD2. There are 16 residues in the CDR3. Germline V lookup: CDR1 MNHNS, CDR2 SASEGT. The V and J ends lost 4 bases and 4 bases, in that order; junction bases with no gene match: 8. The DNA of the CDR3 is TGTGCCAGCAGTGCGTCTAGCGGGAGGGCATATTACGAGCAGTACTTC. Amino acid sequence: CASSASSGRAYYEQYF.

In its sample, this clonotype was seen a few times. The chain combines TRBV14 with TRBJ1-4; D call uncertain. V was shortened by 1 base and J by 5 bases, with 11 bases between the two germline ends. CDR3 size: 15 residues. Germline CDR1 SGHDN, CDR2 FVKESK. The DNA for the CDR3 is TGTGCCAGCAGCCAAGTCTCACAGAGGAATGAAAAACTGTTTTTT. Translation gives CASSQVSQRNEKLFF. Full variable domain (rest looked up from reference TRBV14 and TRBJ1-4): EAGVTQFPSHSVIEKGQTVTLRCDPISGHDNLYWYRRVMGKEIKFLLHFVKESKQDESGMPNNRFLAERTGGTYSTLKVQPAELEDSGVYFCASSQVSQRNEKLFFGSGTQLSVL.

This chain's CDR3 is CASSPDDGDGTYEQYF. CDR3 bases: TGTGCCAGCAGCCCCGACGACGGGGATGGTACCTACGAGCAGTACTTC. This chain joins TRBV3-1 and TRBJ2-7; D is possibly TRBD2 (5 bases). Trimming took 4 bases from V and 2 from J, leaving 18 bases between them. The CDR3 is made up of 16 amino acids. Germline V gene sequence: CDR1 LGHDT, CDR2 YNNKEL (reference sequence).

This clonotype came up a few times. The gene calls are TRBV20-1 and TRBJ1-2; D is possibly TRBD1 (6 bases). This CDR3 spans 16 amino acids. V was trimmed by 0 bases and J by 5 bases, leaving 19 bases between them. The germline CDR1 and CDR2 sequences are DFQATT and SNEGSKA (reference sequence). The CDR3 sequence is CSARDRYDQGSYGYTF. The CDR3 DNA follows: TGCAGTGCTAGAGACCGTTACGATCAGGGGTCATATGGCTACACCTTC.

The CDR3 DNA follows: TGCAGTGCTACCGACCTCAGCAGGAACACTGAAGCTTTCTTT. Residues: CSATDLSRNTEAFF. The rearrangement links TRBV20-1 to TRBJ1-1; D is unclear. Germline assignment: CDR1 DFQATT and CDR2 SNEGSKA (reference sequence). CDR3 length: 14 amino acids. Trimming removed 4 bases from V and 1 base from J, with 13 bases in between.

There are a few counts of this clonotype. The V call is TRBV5-4, the J call TRBJ2-5; D not certain. The V gene lost 4 bases and the J gene lost 2 bases, with 6 bases spanning the gap. The germline gives CDR1 SGHNT, CDR2 YYREEE (reference sequence). The CDR3 contains 12 residues. CDR3 bases: TGTGCCAGCAGCAAACAGCAAGAGACCCAGTACTTC. Amino acid sequence: CASSKQQETQYF.

The CDR3 DNA reads as TGTGCCAGCAGCTCTCCCTCCAAACTAGCGGGAGTTGACGAGCAGTACTTC. It encodes CASSSPSKLAGVDEQYF. This chain uses TRBV7-9 with TRBJ2-7; 11 positions match TRBD2. In germline, CDR1 is SEHNR, CDR2 FQNEAQ (reference sequence). The CDR3 has 17 residues. V was clipped by 4 bases and J by 5 bases; unmatched bases: 13.

The chain uses TRBV7-9 and TRBJ2-2, with 8 bases fitting TRBD1. This CDR3 region has 13 residues. The J segment lost 3 bases and the V segment lost 8 bases, leaving 2 bases of the junction unmatched. The germline V gene has CDR1 SEHNR and CDR2 FQNEAQ (reference sequence). As DNA, the CDR3 is TGTGCCAGCCAGGGGGCTGACACCGGGGAGCTGTTTTTT. Translating gives CASQGADTGELFF.

As concerns this clonotype: A read error may be the cause here, since a much bigger clone is one base away. V usage is TRBV20-1 and J usage is TRBJ2-5; the match to TRBD2 covers 13 bases. The CDR3 consists of 15 residues. After removal of 6 bases from V and 5 bases from J, the junction contained 9 bases not matched to a gene. Germline assignment: CDR1 DFQATT and CDR2 SNEGSKA (reference sequence). CDR3 nucleotide sequence: TGCAGTGCGACCGGGACTAGCGGGACTTCGGAGACCCAGTACTTC. It encodes CSATGTSGTSETQYF.

The V and J genes are TRBV29-1 and TRBJ1-3; no definite D call. Trimming left V 5 bases short and J 0 bases short, with 8 bases between. The CDR3 has 13 amino acids. Germline values: CDR1 SQVTM, CDR2 ANQGSEA. CDR3 residues: CSVRAGSGNTIYF. The CDR3 DNA is TGCAGCGTTCGGGCAGGCTCTGGAAACACCATATATTTT. Filled out from reference TRBV29-1 and TRBJ1-3, the complete variable domain reads SAVISQKPSRDICQRGTSLTIQCQVDSQVTMMFWYRQQPGQSLTLIATANQGSEATYESGFVIDKFPISRPNLTFSTLTVSNMSPEDSSIYLCSVRAGSGNTIYFGEGSWLTVV.

This clonotype was seen a handful of times. The chain carries TRBV2 and TRBJ2-3; possibly TRBD2 for D (5 bases). The V gene lost 8 bases and the J gene lost 8 bases, with 17 bases spanning the gap. CDR1 is SNHLY, CDR2 FYNNEI, per germline. The CDR3 contains 13 residues. DNA of the CDR3: TGTGCCAGCGCAAGCGGCACAGCCATTACGCAGTATTTT. It translates to CASASGTAITQYF.

The rearrangement links TRBV25-1 to TRBJ1-4; D remains unclear. The CDR3 consists of 14 residues. Trimming took 4 bases from V and 7 from J, leaving 13 bases between them. CDR1 and CDR2 from the germline V gene are MGHDK and SYGVNS. The CDR3 bases are TGTGCCAGCAGTGCCCCCCGGGGAAGTGAAAAACTGTTTTTT. Amino acid sequence: CASSAPRGSEKLFF. Complete variable domain (other parts from reference TRBV25-1 and TRBJ1-4): EADIYQTPRYLVIGTGKKITLECSQTMGHDKMYWYQQDPGMELHLIHYSYGVNSTEKGDLSSESTVSRIRTEHFPLTLESARPSHTSQYLCASSAPRGSEKLFFGSGTQLSVL.

CDR3: CASSQGTGLNTEAFF. Here the CDR3 DNA reads TGTGCCAGCAGCCAAGGGACAGGGTTGAACACTGAAGCTTTCTTT. The chain joins TRBV7-6 to TRBJ1-1; TRBD1 matches 9 bases. The CDR3 sequence is 15 residues long. Germline loops: CDR1 SGHVS, CDR2 FNYEAQ. With 5 bases clipped from V and 0 bases from J, the junction kept 4 bases outside the gene matches.

The V gene is TRBV5-1, the J gene TRBJ2-7; maybe TRBD2 (6 bases). Between the trimmed V and J ends, which lost 0 bases and 5 bases, there was a span of 18 bases. Germline V gene lookup returns CDR1 SGHRS and CDR2 YFSETQ. The CDR3 length is 16 residues. The CDR3 loop reads CASSLAMGTRPHEQYF. The DNA of the CDR3 is TGCGCCAGCAGCTTGGCCATGGGGACTCGCCCTCACGAGCAGTACTTC.